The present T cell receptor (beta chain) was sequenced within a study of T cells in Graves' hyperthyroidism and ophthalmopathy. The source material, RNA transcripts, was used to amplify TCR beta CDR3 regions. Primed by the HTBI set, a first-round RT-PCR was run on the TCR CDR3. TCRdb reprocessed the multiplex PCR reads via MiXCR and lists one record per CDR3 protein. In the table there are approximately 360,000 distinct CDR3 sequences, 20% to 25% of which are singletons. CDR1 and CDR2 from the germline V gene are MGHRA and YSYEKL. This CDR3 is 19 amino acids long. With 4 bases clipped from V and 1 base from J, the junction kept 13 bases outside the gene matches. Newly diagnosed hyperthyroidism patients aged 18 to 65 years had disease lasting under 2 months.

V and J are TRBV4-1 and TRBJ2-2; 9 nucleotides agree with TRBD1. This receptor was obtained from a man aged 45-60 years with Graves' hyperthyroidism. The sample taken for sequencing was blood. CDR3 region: CASSLGRTGATENTGELFF. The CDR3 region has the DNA TGCGCCAGCAGCCTTGGGAGGACAGGGGCGACCGAGAACACCGGGGAGCTGTTTTTT.